The clone carrying this T cell receptor beta chain came up many times. Its antigen is undetermined. The data are from a study of T cells after yellow fever vaccination. Findings of the study overall: The secondary T-cell response peaked on day 5, not day 15, but was weaker. Among primary-vaccination clones, most reappeared after the booster, at roughly 96% for CD4 and around 91% for CD8. Few clonotypes appeared in both CD4 and CD8 compartments.

This CDR3 contains 13 residues. Germline V gene sequence: CDR1 MGHRA, CDR2 YSYEKL. The V end was cut by 1 base, the J end by 7 bases, with 8 bases between. Production of TCR cDNA was by 5'RACE template switching, which also added a universal primer site and UMIs. One entry per CDR3 protein results from TCRdb running MiXCR on the 5' RACE reads. The profile covers approximately 610,000 distinct CDR3 sequences, with 17% appearing a single time and around 16% taken by the ten largest. The receptor was derived from a man aged 18 to 30 who received the YFV17D yellow fever vaccine. This chain links TRBV4-1 with TRBJ2-1; D not resolved. Sequenced here: PBMCs, sampled less than 6 days after the first yellow fever vaccination. The CDR3 coding sequence is TGCGCCAGCAGCCAAGGCAGCCCTAATGAGCAGTTCTTC. It encodes CASSQGSPNEQFF.